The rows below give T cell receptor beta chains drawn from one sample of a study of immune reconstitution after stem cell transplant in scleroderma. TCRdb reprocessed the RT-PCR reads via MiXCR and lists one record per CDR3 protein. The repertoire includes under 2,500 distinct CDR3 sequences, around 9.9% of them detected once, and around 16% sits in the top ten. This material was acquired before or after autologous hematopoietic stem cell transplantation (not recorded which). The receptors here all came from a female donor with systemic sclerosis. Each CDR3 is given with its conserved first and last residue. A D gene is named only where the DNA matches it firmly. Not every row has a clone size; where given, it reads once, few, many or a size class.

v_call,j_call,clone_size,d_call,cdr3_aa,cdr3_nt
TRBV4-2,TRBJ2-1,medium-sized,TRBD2,CASSHTSGGASYNEQFF,TGTGCCAGCAGCCACACTAGCGGGGGGGCCTCCTACAATGAGCAGTTCTTC
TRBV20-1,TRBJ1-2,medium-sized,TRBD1,CSAWTGYGYTF,TGCAGTGCTTGGACAGGCTATGGCTACACCTTC
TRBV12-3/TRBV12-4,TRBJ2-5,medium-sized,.,CASSHGDQETQYF,TGTGCCAGCAGCCACGGGGATCAAGAGACCCAGTACTTC
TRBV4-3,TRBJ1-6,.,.,CANSQELTDNSPLHF,TGCGCCAACAGCCAAGAACTGACAGATAATTCACCCCTCCACTTT
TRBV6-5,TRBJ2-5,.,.,CASSYFRGTQYF,TGTGCCAGCAGTTACTTCAGGGGTACCCAGTACTTC
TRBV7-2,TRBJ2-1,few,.,CASSSKVDFSSYNEQFF,TGTGCCAGCAGCTCCAAGGTGGACTTTAGCTCCTACAATGAGCAGTTCTTC
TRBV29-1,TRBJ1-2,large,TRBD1,CSVNLQGGIRNGYTF,TGCAGCGTGAACCTACAGGGGGGAATAAGAAATGGCTACACCTTC
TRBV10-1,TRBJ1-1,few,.,CASQPVMNTEAFF,TGCGCCAGTCAGCCGGTTATGAACACTGAAGCTTTCTTT
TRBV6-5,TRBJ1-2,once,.,CASSLSTGTIYGYTF,TGTGCCAGCAGCCTTTCTACCGGGACAATTTATGGCTACACCTTC
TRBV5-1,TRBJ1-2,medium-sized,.,CASGSGQHGYTF,TGCGCCAGCGGTTCGGGGCAGCACGGCTACACCTTC
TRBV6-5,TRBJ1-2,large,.,CASSYGGYYTF,TGTGCCAGCAGTTACGGGGGATACTACACCTTC
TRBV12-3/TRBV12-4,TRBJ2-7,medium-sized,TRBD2,CASSLSRGTMGVVEQYF,TGTGCCAGCAGTTTGTCACGGGGGACTATGGGGGTCGTGGAGCAGTACTTC
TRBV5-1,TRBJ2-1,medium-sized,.,CASSLDVGRGAEYNEQFF,TGCGCCAGCAGCTTAGACGTGGGCAGGGGGGCAGAGTACAATGAGCAGTTCTTC
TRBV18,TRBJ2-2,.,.,CASSPRQGLTGELFF,TGTGCCAGCTCACCGAGACAGGGACTCACCGGGGAGCTGTTTTTT
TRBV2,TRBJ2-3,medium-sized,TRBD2,CASSEGGGGARVTDTQYF,TGTGCCAGCAGTGAAGGAGGCGGGGGGGCGAGGGTCACAGATACGCAGTATTTT
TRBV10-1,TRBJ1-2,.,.,CASRRRTDYGYTF,TGCGCCAGCAGGAGGAGGACGGACTATGGCTACACCTTC
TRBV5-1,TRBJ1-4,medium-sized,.,CASSRGNEKLFF,TGCGCCAGCAGCAGAGGAAATGAAAAACTGTTTTTT
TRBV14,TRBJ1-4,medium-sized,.,CASSQDRGAFEKLFF,TGTGCCAGCAGCCAAGATCGAGGGGCGTTTGAAAAACTGTTTTTT
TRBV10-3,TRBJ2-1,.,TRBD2,CAISERPGTRYNEQFF,TGTGCCATCAGTGAGCGGCCCGGGACTAGATACAATGAGCAGTTCTTC
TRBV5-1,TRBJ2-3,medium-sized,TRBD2,CASSPGGNTDTQYF,TGCGCCAGCAGCCCGGGGGGAAACACAGATACGCAGTATTTT
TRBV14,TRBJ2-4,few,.,CASSQGGPVVIQYF,TGTGCCAGCAGCCAAGGTGGCCCAGTGGTCATTCAGTACTTC
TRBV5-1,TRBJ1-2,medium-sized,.,CASSLEERHGYTF,TGCGCCAGCAGCTTGGAGGAGAGGCATGGCTACACCTTC
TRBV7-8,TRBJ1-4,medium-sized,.,CASSLRNNGKLFF,TGTGCCAGCAGTTTAAGAAACAACGGAAAACTGTTTTTT
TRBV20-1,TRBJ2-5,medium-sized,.,CSARAERSLQYF,TGCAGTGCTAGAGCCGAGAGGAGTCTCCAGTACTTC
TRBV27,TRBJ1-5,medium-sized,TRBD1,CASRLQGVGQPQHF,TGTGCCAGCAGGCTGCAGGGGGTCGGGCAGCCCCAGCATTTT
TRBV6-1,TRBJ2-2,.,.,CASNTNTGELFF,TGTGCCAGCAACACGAACACCGGGGAGCTGTTTTTT
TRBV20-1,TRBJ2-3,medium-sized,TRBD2,CSARAAGGLADTQYF,TGCAGTGCTAGAGCAGCGGGGGGGCTCGCAGATACGCAGTATTTT
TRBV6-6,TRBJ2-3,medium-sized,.,CASRFLGTDTQYF,TGTGCCAGCAGGTTCTTGGGCACAGATACGCAGTATTTT
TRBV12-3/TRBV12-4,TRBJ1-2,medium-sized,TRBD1,CASSLGGGQGVGGYGYTF,TGTGCCAGCAGTTTAGGGGGGGGACAGGGGGTTGGAGGCTATGGCTACACCTTC
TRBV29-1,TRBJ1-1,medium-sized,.,CSVPGFKAFF,TGCAGCGTCCCTGGGTTTAAAGCTTTCTTT
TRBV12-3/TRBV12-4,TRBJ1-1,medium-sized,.,CASSWASGGSNTEAFF,TGTGCCAGCAGTTGGGCTAGCGGGGGGTCTAACACTGAAGCTTTCTTT
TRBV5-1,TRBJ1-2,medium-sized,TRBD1,CASSLETGVGDGYTF,TGCGCCAGCAGCTTGGAAACAGGGGTAGGCGATGGCTACACCTTC
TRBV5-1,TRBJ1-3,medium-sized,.,CASSLSSGNTIYF,TGCGCCAGCAGCTTAAGCTCTGGAAACACCATATATTTT
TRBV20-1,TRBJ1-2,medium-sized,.,CSARDRFAGTTYGYTF,TGCAGTGCTAGAGATCGGTTCGCAGGAACCACATATGGCTACACCTTC
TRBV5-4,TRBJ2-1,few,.,CASSLGGGTSYNEQFF,TGTGCCAGCAGCTTGGGCGGCGGGACCTCCTACAATGAGCAGTTCTTC
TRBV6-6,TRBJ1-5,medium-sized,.,CASSYSPGDPNQPQHF,TGTGCCAGCAGTTACTCCCCAGGCGATCCTAATCAGCCCCAGCATTTT